One and the same sample provided the 27 T cell receptor beta chains below, sequenced in a study of early stage breast cancer tumors. Assay used: immunoSEQ multiplex PCR; TCRdb lists only in-frame clones, some missing. The data show fewer than 90,000 clones, more than 60% seen once. Sequenced: blood. All receptors derive from a person between 60 and 70 years old with breast cancer.

The CDR3 region has the DNA TGTGCCAGCAGCTCCATGGGGGGGTTACAGGGGGCTTATGGCTACACCTTC. It translates to CASSSMGGLQGAYGYTF. The V gene is TRBV7-9, the J gene TRBJ1-2; TRBD1 matches 9 bases. Trimming took 4 bases from V and 5 from J; bases not matched to a gene: 14. The CDR3 loop spans 17 amino acids. CDR1 is SEHNR and CDR2 is FQNEAQ in the germline V gene (reference sequence).

The chain links TRBV30 to TRBJ2-3; D is ambiguous. There are 14 residues in the CDR3. The germline CDR1 and CDR2 sequences are GTSNPN and SVGIG (reference sequence). V was pared by 0 bases and J by 2 bases, with 9 bases between. In DNA form, the CDR3 reads TGTGCCTGGAGTGTAAAGGGTCTCACAGATACGCAGTATTTT. As protein: CAWSVKGLTDTQYF.

J is TRBJ2-2 and V is TRBV11-2; TRBD1 matches 10 bases. The V segment lost 2 bases and the J segment 6 bases; nucleotides outside the gene matches: 3. Germline lookup yields CDR1 SGHAT and CDR2 FQNNGV. The CDR3 has 15 residues. The CDR3 loop is CASSLRDRGSGELFF. The CDR3 nucleotides are TGTGCCAGCAGCTTAAGGGACAGGGGCTCCGGGGAGCTGTTTTTT.

The chain is built from TRBV20-1 and TRBJ2-7; D uncertain. CDR3 length: 11 amino acids. Germline CDR1 DFQATT, CDR2 SNEGSKA (reference sequence). Trimming cost V 3 bases and J 3 bases, with 6 bases left between them. The CDR3 bases are TGCAGTGCTAGGGACCTCTACGAGCAGTACTTC. The encoded protein is CSARDLYEQYF.

V gene TRBV6-5 combines with J gene TRBJ1-4; no firm D call. The V and J ends lost 5 bases and 7 bases respectively, with 5 bases between them. Germline V gene data show CDR1 as MNHEY and CDR2 as SVGAGI. The CDR3 covers 11 residues. CDR3 nucleotide sequence: TGTGCCAGCAGTATGCTTGAAAAACTGTTTTTT. As protein: CASSMLEKLFF.

V is TRBV19 and J is TRBJ2-3; the D call may be TRBD1 or TRBD2 (6 bases each). The V gene lost 4 bases and the J gene lost 3 bases, with 26 bases spanning the gap. Germline V gene data show CDR1 as LNHDA and CDR2 as SQIVND (reference sequence). The CDR3 length is 19 residues. In nucleotides, the CDR3 is TGTGCCAGTAGTACATCACCCTCGGGGGCAGGGACGCGGACAGATACGCAGTATTTT. As protein: CASSTSPSGAGTRTDTQYF.

The chain recombines TRBV21-1 with TRBJ1-2; the D call of TRBD1 is as the table states it, not checked on the DNA. TRBV21-1 is a documented pseudogene. This CDR3 contains 12 residues. The DNA of the CDR3 is TGTGCCAGCTCCTACTCAGGGGGTGGCTACACCTTC. Protein product: CASSYSGGGYTF.

CDR3: CASRKGQEESSPLHF. DNA for the CDR3: TGCGCCAGCAGGAAAGGACAGGAGGAGTCTTCACCCCTCCACTTT. This chain uses TRBV10-2 with TRBJ1-6; 7 nucleotides line up with TRBD1. The CDR3 extends over 15 amino acids. The J segment lost 9 bases and the V segment lost 6 bases, leaving 11 bases of the junction unmatched. Germline-derived CDR1 and CDR2 are WSHSY and SAAADI.

This sequence joins TRBV10-3 and TRBJ1-2, with TRBD1 matching over 8 bases. The CDR3 is 13 residues long. Germline V gives CDR1 ENHRY, CDR2 SYGVKD. Trimming removed 10 bases from V and 6 bases from J; junction bases left unmatched: 10. The DNA for the CDR3 is TGTGCCACCGAGGACAGGGACGGGAATGGCTACACCTTC. It is translated as CATEDRDGNGYTF.

The chain recombines TRBV30 with TRBJ1-2, with a possible D match to TRBD1 (6 bases). V dropped 6 bases and J dropped 0 bases, with 17 bases sitting between them. The V gene's germline CDR1 is GTSNPN and CDR2 SVGIG (reference sequence). This CDR3 comprises 15 residues. The CDR3 DNA follows: TGTGCCTGCCGGGACAATGGCTTTTCTAACTATGGCTACACCTTC. Amino acids: CACRDNGFSNYGYTF.

The V and J genes are TRBV21-1 and TRBJ2-7; the DNA was not used to check the table's D call, TRBD2. TRBV21-1 is shown as a pseudogene. The CDR3 is 18 amino acids. The CDR3: CASSPKGTSGTLPYEQYF. The CDR3 DNA is TGTGCCAGCAGCCCTAAGGGGACTAGCGGGACGTTGCCCTACGAGCAGTACTTC.

The chain has TRBV4-2 and TRBJ1-2; D unclear. CDR1 and CDR2 from the germline V gene are LGHNA and YNFKEQ. V lost 0 bases, J lost 0 bases, and 11 bases lay in between. The CDR3 is 16 residues long. The CDR3 here is CASSQDSRRANYGYTF. The CDR3 DNA is TGTGCCAGCAGCCAAGATTCCCGTCGAGCTAACTATGGCTACACCTTC.

The chain recombines TRBV30 with TRBJ1-1, with D uncertain. V was shortened by 5 bases and J by 0 bases, with 13 bases between the two germline ends. The CDR3 consists of 14 residues. The V gene's germline CDR1 is GTSNPN and CDR2 SVGIG (reference sequence). The DNA for the CDR3 is TGTGCCTGGGGTCGGCGGAGTCTGAACACTGAAGCTTTCTTT. As protein: CAWGRRSLNTEAFF. The full variable domain, in which reference TRBV30 and TRBJ1-1 provide the parts outside the CDR3, is SQTIHQWPATLVQPVGSPLSLECTVEGTSNPNLYWYRQAAGRGLQLLFYSVGIGQISSEVPQNLSASRPQDRQFILSSKKLLLSDSGFYLCAWGRRSLNTEAFFGQGTRLTVV.

The chain recombines TRBV30 with TRBJ2-7, with 8 nucleotides matching TRBD1. Germline lookup yields CDR1 GTSNPN and CDR2 SVGIG (reference sequence). J gave up 1 base and V 5 bases, and 10 bases lay outside the gene matches. The CDR3 has 15 residues. The CDR3 region is CAWDTDRVSSYEQYF. CDR3 sequence (DNA): TGTGCCTGGGACACGGACAGGGTTTCTTCCTACGAGCAGTACTTC.

This chain links TRBV11-2 with TRBJ1-1; no clear D. V was clipped by 0 bases and J by 0 bases, with 8 bases between them. Germline lookup yields CDR1 SGHAT and CDR2 FQNNGV. CDR3 length equals 15 residues. In DNA form, the CDR3 reads TGTGCCAGCAGCTTAGAAGGGCACCTGAACACTGAAGCTTTCTTT. This translates into CASSLEGHLNTEAFF.

The J gene is TRBJ2-1, the V gene TRBV2; D is ambiguous. V was cut by 4 bases and J by 7 bases, with 11 bases left in between. The length of the CDR3 is 13 residues. The germline CDR1 and CDR2 sequences are SNHLY and FYNNEI. In DNA form, the CDR3 reads TGTGCCAGCAGTGCATTGGGGTTGAATGAGCAGTTCTTC. The encoded protein is CASSALGLNEQFF.

The V gene is TRBV5-6, the J gene TRBJ2-1, with D uncertain. V gave up 6 bases and J gave up 7 bases, with 20 bases separating them. The CDR3 covers 15 residues. Germline-derived CDR1 and CDR2 are SGHDT and YYEEEE. CDR3 in amino acids: CASTSRAFGGNEQFF. Here the CDR3 DNA reads TGTGCCAGCACCTCCCGGGCCTTCGGTGGGAATGAGCAGTTCTTC.

CDR3 sequence (DNA): TGTGCCAGCAGTGAAAACAGGACAGGGAGGACCTTC. Its translation: CASSENRTGRTF. This chain uses TRBV6-1 with TRBJ1-2; 8 bases are shared with TRBD1. This CDR3 has 12 amino acids. J gave up 14 bases and V 2 bases, and 7 bases lay outside the gene matches. Per the germline V gene, CDR1 is MNHNS and CDR2 is SASEGT.

The V and J genes are TRBV7-9 and TRBJ2-3; 10 positions agree with TRBD2. CDR1 SEHNR and CDR2 FQNEAQ come from the germline V gene (reference sequence). Unmatched junction bases numbered 14, after V lost 5 bases and J lost 6 bases. The CDR3 length is 17 residues. This CDR3 reads CASSRPGLAPISDTQYF. In DNA form, the CDR3 reads TGTGCCAGCAGCAGACCGGGACTAGCGCCCATTTCGGATACGCAGTATTTT. Full variable domain (rest looked up from reference TRBV7-9 and TRBJ2-3): DTGVSQNPRHKITKRGQNVTFRCDPISEHNRLYWYRQTLGQGPEFLTYFQNEAQLEKSRLLSDRFSAERPKGSFSTLEIQRTEQGDSAMYLCASSRPGLAPISDTQYFGPGTRLTVL.

The chain recombines TRBV9 with TRBJ2-7, with unresolved D. CDR1 and CDR2 (germline): SGDLS, YYNGEE. CDR3 length equals 12 residues. Trimming stripped 3 bases from V and 7 bases from J, with 11 bases between. The CDR3 loop reads CASSGQIGEQYF. As DNA, the CDR3 is TGTGCCAGCAGCGGGCAGATAGGAGAGCAGTACTTC.

The chain is built from TRBV5-1 and TRBJ2-1; 7 positions agree with TRBD2. From germline, CDR1 is SGHRS and CDR2 YFSETQ. The CDR3 runs 14 residues. The junction had 10 bases not matched to a gene; V was cut back by 4 bases and J by 9 bases. CDR3 bases: TGCGCCAGCAGCGTGGAGTATGGGGAGGGTGAGCAGTTCTTC. Translation: CASSVEYGEGEQFF.

This rearrangement joins TRBV7-2 to TRBJ2-7; D is perhaps TRBD1 or TRBD2 (5 bases each). CDR3 length: 14 amino acids. Trimming took 3 bases from V and 3 from J, leaving 12 bases between them. Germline V CDR1 and CDR2: SGHTA, FQGNSA. The CDR3 region has the DNA TGTGCCAGCAGCTTCGGGACCCAAGGCTACGAGCAGTACTTC. This gives the protein CASSFGTQGYEQYF.

The sample holds a few counts of this clone. The chain is built from TRBV5-1 and TRBJ1-4; TRBD1 is a possible D gene (5 bases). CDR3 length: 15 amino acids. CDR1 is SGHRS and CDR2 is YFSETQ in the germline V gene. V lost 3 bases, J lost 2 bases, and 11 bases lay in between. The CDR3 protein is CASSSGPVTNEKLFF. The CDR3 nucleotides are TGCGCCAGCAGCTCGGGGCCGGTTACTAATGAAAAACTGTTTTTT.

This clone was detected only once. J is TRBJ1-4 and V is TRBV7-2; D is possibly TRBD1 (6 bases). CDR1 is SGHTA and CDR2 is FQGNSA in the germline V gene. V was pared by 3 bases and J by 6 bases, with 17 bases between. This CDR3 has 16 residues. CDR3 region: CASSLGDRSSHEKLFF. The CDR3 DNA reads TGTGCCAGCAGCTTGGGTGACAGGTCGTCTCATGAAAAACTGTTTTTT.

In this sample, this clone turned up a few times. The chain links TRBV2 to TRBJ2-5; D unresolved. Trimming removed 6 bases from V and 2 bases from J, with 4 bases in between. Germline V gene lookup returns CDR1 SNHLY and CDR2 FYNNEI. The length of the CDR3 is 11 residues. The CDR3 sequence: CASRLQETQYF. The DNA for the CDR3 is TGTGCCAGCAGGCTACAAGAGACCCAGTACTTC.

V and J are TRBV5-6 and TRBJ1-2, with D perhaps matching TRBD1 (6 bases). Germline CDR1 reads SGHDT; CDR2 reads YYEEEE. V lost 0 bases to trimming and J lost 3 bases, with 12 bases between them. This CDR3 region has 15 residues. The DNA for the CDR3 is TGTGCCAGCAGCTTGGGTCCAGGGGCCGACTATGGCTACACCTTC. Translation: CASSLGPGADYGYTF.

This rearrangement joins TRBV6-5 to TRBJ1-1; D perhaps matches TRBD1 (5 bases). The CDR3 loop spans 12 amino acids. Germline assignment: CDR1 MNHEY and CDR2 SVGAGI. Trimming removed 5 bases at V and 6 bases at J, with 10 bases between. CDR3: CASSRGLAEAFF. The CDR3 nucleotides read TGTGCCAGCAGTCGGGGCTTGGCTGAAGCTTTCTTT.